A single sample is the source of the 5 T cell receptor beta chains below, sequenced in a study of CD8+CD57+ T cells in acquired aplastic anemia. All sequencing subjects had displayed CD8+CD57+ cell expansion on flow cytometry. Using genomic DNA as the template, TCR beta VDJ and CDR3 profiling was carried out. In TCRdb, the reads were re-called with MiXCR into one record per CDR3 protein. The sample records some 180,000 distinct CDR3 sequences, 63% being singletons. The sample was sorted CD4+, CD8+, or CD8+CD57+ T cells (not recorded which) from PBMCs. These TCRs come from a human donor with aplastic anemia.

On this clonotype itself: At one end, the junction sequence differs from germline, possibly due to a read error. The chain combines TRBV20-1 with TRBJ1-6; no definite D call. The CDR3 covers 12 residues. The germline V gene has CDR1 DFQATT and CDR2 SNEGSKA (reference sequence). CDR3 bases: TGCGGTGCTAGCGAGAGGAATTCACCCCTCCACTTT. It is translated as CGASERNSPLHF.

The rearrangement uses TRBV7-9 and TRBJ2-7; TRBD1 or TRBD2 may be the D gene (6 bases each). The germline V gene has CDR1 SEHNR and CDR2 FQNEAQ (reference sequence). This CDR3 region has 15 residues. Trimming shortened V by 5 bases and J by 5 bases, and 19 bases separated the two germline ends. CDR3 in amino acids: CASSPGGGKGNEQYF. The CDR3 DNA sequence: TGTGCCAGCAGCCCCGGGGGCGGGAAGGGAAACGAGCAGTACTTC.

The table lists this clonotype with a few counts. The rearrangement links TRBV7-2 to TRBJ1-2; D gene ambiguous. Between the trimmed V and J ends, which lost 4 bases and 8 bases, there was a span of 8 bases. The germline gives CDR1 SGHTA, CDR2 FQGNSA. This CDR3 comprises 11 residues. CDR3 DNA sequence: TGTGCCAGCAGCTCGGGAATGGGCTACACCTTC. Translated, it gives CASSSGMGYTF. The variable domain in full, completed from reference TRBV7-2 and TRBJ1-2, reads GAGVSQSPSNKVTEKGKDVELRCDPISGHTALYWYRQSLGQGLEFLIYFQGNSAPDKSGLPSDRFSAERTGGSVSTLTIQRTQQEDSAVYLCASSSGMGYTFGSGTRLTVV.

CDR3 sequence (DNA): TGTGCCACCAGTGATTTGGGCAGGGGGCGGGATACGCAGTATTTT. Its translation is CATSDLGRGRDTQYF. The V gene is TRBV24-1, the J gene TRBJ2-3; 8 positions agree with TRBD1. The CDR3 contains 15 residues. V dropped 0 bases and J dropped 6; count of bases not matched to a gene: 4. The germline CDR1 and CDR2 sequences are KGHDR and SFDVKD.

The chain employs TRBV25-1 and TRBJ1-2; 9 positions match TRBD1. J was trimmed by 6 bases and V by 3 bases; bases with no gene match: 8. The germline V gene encodes CDR1 MGHDK and CDR2 SYGVNS. The CDR3 length is 15 residues. The CDR3 bases are TGTGCCAGCAGTGACCGACAGGGGGACCTTAATGGCTACACCTTC. Residues: CASSDRQGDLNGYTF.